Below are 6 T cell receptor beta chains sequenced from a single sample in a study of regulatory T cells in long-lasting Graves disease. With iRepertoire HTBI primers and Arm-PCR of CDR3 regions, TCR beta libraries were built. TCRdb independently ran MiXCR on the multiplex PCR reads; one entry per CDR3 protein. Of a few hundred thousand distinct CDR3 sequences detected, 15% to 20% appear once; the ten largest clones hold about 10%. Time point specified: newly diagnosed GD, antithyroid drugs for less than 3 months. The authors made the TCR library using RNA they extracted from PBMCs. These data are also associated with another study on T cells in Graves' hyperthyroidism and ophthalmopathy.

Here the sequenced sample was peripheral blood mononuclear cells (PBMCs), taken at new diagnosis, from a patient treated with antithyroid drugs. Receptors were obtained from a woman in her twenties or thirties with Graves disease.

A remark on this clonotype: A single base separates this from a much larger clone, so it may be a read error. V and J are TRBV12-3 or TRBV12-4 and TRBJ1-4; the D gene is possibly TRBD1 (5 bases). The CDR3 is 12 residues long. V lost 8 bases to trimming and J lost 8 bases, with 12 bases between them. The CDR3 is CASGGATEKLFF. The CDR3 DNA is TGTGCCAGCGGAGGGGCGACAGAAAAACTGTTTTTT.

V gene TRBV10-1 combines with J gene TRBJ2-3; D is unresolved. This CDR3 has 14 amino acids. Germline CDR1 and CDR2: WNHNN and SYGVQD (reference sequence). V was trimmed by 3 bases and J by 5 bases, leaving 12 bases between them. The CDR3 region is CASSDSRMGDTQYF. CDR3 in DNA: TGCGCCAGCAGTGACTCCCGGATGGGAGATACGCAGTATTTT.

This clonotype was counted a few times. At one end the junction does not follow the germline gene, possibly because of a read error. V gene TRBV5-1 combines with J gene TRBJ2-3; tentative D call: TRBD2 (7 bases). This CDR3 spans 13 amino acids. Germline CDR1 SGHRS, CDR2 YFSETQ. CDR3 coding DNA: TGTGCCAGCAGCTCCTCGAGGGGGGGGGCGCAGTATTTT. Protein product: CASSSSRGGAQYF.

The J gene is TRBJ2-7, the V gene TRBV6-2 or TRBV6-3; 12 bases fit TRBD2. CDR1 is MNHEY, CDR2 SVGEGT, per germline. This CDR3 region has 19 residues. Losses at the gene ends were 0 bases for V and 0 bases for J; bases not matched to a gene: 9. CDR3 protein: CASSYSSSGRADRSYEQYF. The CDR3 DNA is TGTGCCAGCAGTTACTCGTCTAGCGGGAGGGCCGACCGCTCCTACGAGCAGTACTTC.

This clonotype occurred once. The CDR3 DNA follows: TGCAGTGCTAGAGATCCGGCACTAGCGGGAGGGCCCTACAATGAGCAGTTCTTC. It translates to CSARDPALAGGPYNEQFF. The gene calls are TRBV20-1 and TRBJ2-1, with 13 bases fitting TRBD2. Germline-derived CDR1 and CDR2 are DFQATT and SNEGSKA (reference sequence). The CDR3 is 18 amino acids. The V and J ends lost 0 bases and 2 bases, in that order; junction bases with no gene match: 7.

On this clonotype: A clone one base away is much larger, so this may be a read error. This chain connects TRBV3-1 to TRBJ1-4, with D hard to call. This CDR3 has 15 amino acids. CDR1 and CDR2 (germline): LGHDT, YNNKEL (reference sequence). The V and J ends lost 4 bases and 8 bases respectively, with 17 bases between them. The CDR3 nucleotides read TGTGCCAGCAGCCCTAGTCTTTTTATCTGGGAAAAACTGTTTTTT. Translated, it gives CASSPSLFIWEKLFF. The variable domain in full, with the rest retrieved from reference TRBV3-1 and TRBJ1-4, is DTAVSQTPKYLVTQMGNDKSIKCEQNLGHDTMYWYKQDSKKFLKIMFSYNNKELIINETVPNRFSPKSPDKAHLNLHINSLELGDSAVYFCASSPSLFIWEKLFFGSGTQLSVL.